These 3 T cell receptor beta chains came from one sample sequenced in a study of Ad26.COV2.S vaccination and SARS-CoV-2 variants. Some clones are missing from TCRdb's copy, which holds only in-frame ones; the method was immunoSEQ multiplex PCR. The table records about 350,000 clones, 86% of them present only once. This sample's treatment: around 19 received Ad26.COV2.S at low or high dose, single or two shots; about 5 received placebo; per-sample allocation not given. The study sampled participants on day 63 after the first vaccine or placebo injection. The sample in question was peripheral blood, obtained in a trial of Ad26.COV2.S vaccine versus placebo. The receptors come from a person between 18 and 65 years old who received the Ad26.COV2.S COVID-19 vaccine or a placebo.

There are a few counts of this clone. The CDR3 DNA follows: TGTGCCAGCAGTAATGGACGGGAACTCTACGAGCAGTACTTC. Its protein is CASSNGRELYEQYF. The V gene is TRBV6-6, the J gene TRBJ2-7; possibly TRBD2 for D (5 bases). The CDR3 is 14 amino acids. CDR1 and CDR2 from the germline V gene are MNHNY and SVGAGI (reference sequence). Trimming pared 5 bases from V and 3 bases from J, leaving 14 bases between.

The chain recombines TRBV2 with TRBJ1-3, with TRBD1 matching 8 bases. Per the germline V gene, CDR1 is SNHLY and CDR2 is FYNNEI. The CDR3 is 15 amino acids. V lost 3 bases and J lost 4; bases outside the gene matches: 5. As DNA, the CDR3 is TGTGCCAGCAGTGAGGACAGGGTGCGCGGAAACACCATATATTTT. Its protein is CASSEDRVRGNTIYF.

CDR3 bases: TGTGCCAGCAGTTCCAATGGGGCAGGCCGCATTGAGGAACTGTTTTTT. Protein sequence: CASSSNGAGRIEELFF. J is TRBJ1-4 and V is TRBV27; weak D call: TRBD1 (5 bases). CDR1 MNHEY and CDR2 SMNVEV come from the germline V gene (reference sequence). V lost 4 bases to trimming and J lost 12 bases, with 24 bases between them. This CDR3 region has 16 residues.